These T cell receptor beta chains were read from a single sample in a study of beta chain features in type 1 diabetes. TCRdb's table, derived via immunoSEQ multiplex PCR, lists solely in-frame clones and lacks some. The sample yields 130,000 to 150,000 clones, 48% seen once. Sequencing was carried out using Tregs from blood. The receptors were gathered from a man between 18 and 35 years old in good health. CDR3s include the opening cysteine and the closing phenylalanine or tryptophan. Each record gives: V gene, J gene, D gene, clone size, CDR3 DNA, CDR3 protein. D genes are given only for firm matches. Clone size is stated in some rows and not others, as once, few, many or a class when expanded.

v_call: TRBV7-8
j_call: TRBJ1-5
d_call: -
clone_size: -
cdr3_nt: TGTGCCAGCAGCTCCCCAAATCAGCCCCAGCATTTT
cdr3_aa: CASSSPNQPQHF

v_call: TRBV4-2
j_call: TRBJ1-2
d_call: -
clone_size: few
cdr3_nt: TGTGCCAGCAGCCTCCTTGGAGGGGTTGTAGGTGGCTACACCTTC
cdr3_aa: CASSLLGGVVGGYTF

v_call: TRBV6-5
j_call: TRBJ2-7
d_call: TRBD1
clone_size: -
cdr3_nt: TGTGCCAGCAGTTACTCGTGGACAGGAACCTACGAGCAGTACTTC
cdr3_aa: CASSYSWTGTYEQYF

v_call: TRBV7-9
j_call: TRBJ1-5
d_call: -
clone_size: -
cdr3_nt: TGTGCCAGCAGCTTACCCCTGACCTCGGGGGGCGGAGGTCAGCCCCAGCATTTT
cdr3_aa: CASSLPLTSGGGGQPQHF

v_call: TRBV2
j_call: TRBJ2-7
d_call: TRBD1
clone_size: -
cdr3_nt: TGTGCCAGCATCTCGACAGGGCTCTACGAGCAGTACTTC
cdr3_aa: CASISTGLYEQYF

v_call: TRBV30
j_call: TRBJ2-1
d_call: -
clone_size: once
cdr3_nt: TGTGCCTGGAGTGGGCCTAGGGTAGCGAGATACAATGAGCAGTTCTTC
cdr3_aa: CAWSGPRVARYNEQFF

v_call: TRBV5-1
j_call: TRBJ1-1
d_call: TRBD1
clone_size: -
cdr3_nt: TGCGCCAGCAGCCCCGGACAGGGAGGCACTGAAGCTTTCTTT
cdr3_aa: CASSPGQGGTEAFF

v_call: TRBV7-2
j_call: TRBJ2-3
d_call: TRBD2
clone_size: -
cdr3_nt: TGTGCCAGCCGAGCGGGAGTTCCCACAGATACGCAGTATTTT
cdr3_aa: CASRAGVPTDTQYF

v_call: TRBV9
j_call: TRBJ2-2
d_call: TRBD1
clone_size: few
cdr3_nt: TGTGCCAGCAGCGGTTACGGGACAGCCTACACCGGGGAGCTGTTTTTT
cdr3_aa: CASSGYGTAYTGELFF

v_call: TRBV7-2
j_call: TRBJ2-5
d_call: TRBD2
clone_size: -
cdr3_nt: TGTGCCAGCAGCTTAAGGGGACTAGCGGGGGGGAGAGAGACCCAGTACTTC
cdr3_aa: CASSLRGLAGGRETQYF

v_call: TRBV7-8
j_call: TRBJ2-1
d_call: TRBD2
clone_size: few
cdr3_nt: TGTGCCAGCAGCCAAAGGACCAGGCTAGCGGGAGGGGTCTACAATGAGCAGTTCTTC
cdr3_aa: CASSQRTRLAGGVYNEQFF

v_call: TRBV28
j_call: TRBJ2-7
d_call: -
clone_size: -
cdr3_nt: TGTGCCAGCAGTTTAAGCGCCTACGAGCAGTACTTC
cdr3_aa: CASSLSAYEQYF

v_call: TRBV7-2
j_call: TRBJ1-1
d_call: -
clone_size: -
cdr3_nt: TGTGCCAGCAGCCTAAATCAGGGGCAGGGGGCTTTCTTT
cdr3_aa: CASSLNQGQGAFF

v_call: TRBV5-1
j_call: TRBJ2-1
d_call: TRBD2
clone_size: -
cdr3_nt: TGCGCCAGCAGCCCACTAGCGGGGGAGTCTGAGCAGTTCTTC
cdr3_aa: CASSPLAGESEQFF

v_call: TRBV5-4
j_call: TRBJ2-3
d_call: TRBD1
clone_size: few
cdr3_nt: TGTGCCAGCAGCATCGGACAGGGGCCCTCGGATACGCAGTATTTT
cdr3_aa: CASSIGQGPSDTQYF

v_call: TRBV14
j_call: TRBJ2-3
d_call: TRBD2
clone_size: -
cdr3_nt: TGTGCCAGCAGCCGAATAGCGGGGGGCAGCACAGATACGCAGTATTTT
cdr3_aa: CASSRIAGGSTDTQYF

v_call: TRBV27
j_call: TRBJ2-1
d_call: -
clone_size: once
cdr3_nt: TGTGCCAGCAGTTTATCGCCGGGATCCTACAATGAGCAGTTCTTC
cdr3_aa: CASSLSPGSYNEQFF

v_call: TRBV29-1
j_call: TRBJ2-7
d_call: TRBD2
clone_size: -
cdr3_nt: TGCAGCGTTGTCATGACTAGCGGGAGGGGGGCCCCCTACGAGCAGTACTTC
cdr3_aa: CSVVMTSGRGAPYEQYF

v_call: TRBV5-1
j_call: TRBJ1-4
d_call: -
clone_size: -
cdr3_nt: TGCGCCAGCAGCTTGGGGCATCCTAATGAAAAACTGTTTTTT
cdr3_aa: CASSLGHPNEKLFF

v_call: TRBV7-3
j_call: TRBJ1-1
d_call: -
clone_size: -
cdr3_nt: TGTGCCAGCAGCTCCAGAGGCGGGGGTGGCACTGAAGCTTTCTTT
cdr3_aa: CASSSRGGGGTEAFF

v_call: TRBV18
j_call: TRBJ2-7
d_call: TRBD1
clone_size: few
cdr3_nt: TGTGCCAGCTCCCCCGTGAAGGGGGCAAGCGAGCAGTACTTC
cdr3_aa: CASSPVKGASEQYF

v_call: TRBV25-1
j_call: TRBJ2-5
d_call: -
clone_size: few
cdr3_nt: TGTGCCAGCAGTGAGGTGGGGCAGGGAGGATTGGAGACCCAGTACTTC
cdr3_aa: CASSEVGQGGLETQYF

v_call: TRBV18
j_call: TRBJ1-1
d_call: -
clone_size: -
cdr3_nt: TGTGCCAGCTCACCACAACCGGGGGGGGTCGTCGGCGAAGCTTTCTTT
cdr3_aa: CASSPQPGGVVGEAFF

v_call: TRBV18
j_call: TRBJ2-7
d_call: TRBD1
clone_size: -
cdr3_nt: TGTGCCAGCTCACCGGACAGGGCCCCCTACGAGCAGTACTTC
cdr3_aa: CASSPDRAPYEQYF

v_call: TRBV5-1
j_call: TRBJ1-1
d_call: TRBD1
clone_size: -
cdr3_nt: TGCGCCAGCAGTCGGACAGGGGGAAGCACTGAAGCTTTCTTT
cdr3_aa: CASSRTGGSTEAFF

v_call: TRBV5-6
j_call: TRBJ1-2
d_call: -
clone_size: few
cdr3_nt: TGTGCCAGCAGCCCGACGACAGGTCGGGGCTACACCTTC
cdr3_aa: CASSPTTGRGYTF

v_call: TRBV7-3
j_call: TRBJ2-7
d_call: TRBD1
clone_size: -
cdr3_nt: TGTGCCAGCAGTATAGGACAGGGGGGCGAGCAGTACTTC
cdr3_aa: CASSIGQGGEQYF

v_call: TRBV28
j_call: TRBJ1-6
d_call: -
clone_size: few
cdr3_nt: TGTGCCAGCAGTACGGTTACTGGACTTACCGTCAATAATTCACCCCTCCACTTT
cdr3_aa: CASSTVTGLTVNNSPLHF

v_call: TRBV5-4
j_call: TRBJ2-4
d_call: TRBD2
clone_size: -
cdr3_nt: TGTGCCAGCAGCGACGGGACTAGCGGGAGAAACGTTCAGTACTTC
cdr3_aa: CASSDGTSGRNVQYF

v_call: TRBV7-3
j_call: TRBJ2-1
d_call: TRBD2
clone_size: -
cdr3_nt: TGTGCCAGCAGCGGGATAGGTAGCGGGGCCTACAATGAGCAGTTCTTC
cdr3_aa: CASSGIGSGAYNEQFF

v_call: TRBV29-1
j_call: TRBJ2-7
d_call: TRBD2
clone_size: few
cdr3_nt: TGCAGCGCCAAGACTAGCGGGAGGTACGAGCAGTACTTC
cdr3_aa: CSAKTSGRYEQYF

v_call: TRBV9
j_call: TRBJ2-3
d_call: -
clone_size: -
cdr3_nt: TGTGCCAGCAAGCGGTTAGAGTCGGCAGATACGCAGTATTTT
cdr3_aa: CASKRLESADTQYF

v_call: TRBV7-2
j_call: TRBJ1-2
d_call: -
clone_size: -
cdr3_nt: TGTGCCAGCAGCCAGGCTAACTATGGCTACACCTTC
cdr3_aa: CASSQANYGYTF

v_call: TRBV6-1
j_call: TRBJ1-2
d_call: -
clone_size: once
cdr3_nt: TGTGCCAGCAGTAGGACTGTCCCGTCCTACACCTTC
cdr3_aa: CASSRTVPSYTF

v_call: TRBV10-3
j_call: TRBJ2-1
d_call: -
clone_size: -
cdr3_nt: TGTGCCATCAATAGCGACACCCCTTACAATGAGCAGTTCTTC
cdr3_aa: CAINSDTPYNEQFF

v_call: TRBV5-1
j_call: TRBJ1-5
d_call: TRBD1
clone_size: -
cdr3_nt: TGCGCCAGCAGCTTCGGACAGGGGAATCAGCCCCAGCATTTT
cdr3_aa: CASSFGQGNQPQHF

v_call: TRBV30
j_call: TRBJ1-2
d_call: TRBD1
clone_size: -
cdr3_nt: TGTGCCTGGAGCCCCAGGGGGCGGCTTGGCTACACCTTC
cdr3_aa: CAWSPRGRLGYTF